The clone carrying this T cell receptor (beta chain) turned up a few times. Its specificity is unknown. This record belongs to a study of human T cells and chemical hapten exposure. Study context: Alopecia areata, totalis or universalis was found in mostly female patients.

Study results and limitations: TCRs exceeding a frequency of 1 in 1000 stayed unchanged under DPC sensitization.

Described time point: patch test 1, 2 weeks after DPC sensitization. Treatment in this sample: therapeutic diphenylcyclopropenone sensitization with weekly scalp DPC. TCRdb fed the RACE reads into MiXCR, producing one record per CDR3 protein. The data show about 380,000 distinct CDR3 sequences, with approximately 4.4% seen just once and under 3% held by the top ten. This CDR3 has 13 amino acids. Germline V lookup: CDR1 SQVTM, CDR2 ANQGSEA. V lost 5 bases and J lost 1, with 11 bases in between. This TCR was recovered from a woman aged 45-60 years with alopecia areata. Some clones in this sample may be carry-over from other donors' samples. The sequences come from whole blood, collected in connection with sensitization to the hapten diphenylcyclopropenone (DPC). The chain links TRBV29-1 to TRBJ1-1, with D possibly being TRBD1 (5 bases). The CDR3: CSVRPGTNTEAFF. The CDR3 DNA sequence: TGCAGCGTTCGTCCAGGGACGAACACTGAAGCTTTCTTT.